What follows are 5 T cell receptor beta chains derived from one specimen sequenced in a study of shared clonotypes between healthy human individuals. The data were produced by immunoSEQ multiplex PCR, yet TCRdb's version contains in-frame clones alone and is incomplete. Here the sample spans over a million clones, about three quarters being singletons. Sequencing was carried out using memory CD4+ T cells sorted from blood. Subset: CD45RA-negative fraction. The origin of the receptors is a man between 18 and 29 years old in good health.

The rearrangement links TRBV7-9 to TRBJ1-4, with a weak D call TRBD1 (6 bases). Germline loops: CDR1 SEHNR, CDR2 FQNEAQ (reference sequence). Between the trimmed V and J ends, which lost 5 bases and 5 bases, there was a span of 12 bases. CDR3 size: 14 residues. CDR3 nucleotides: TGTGCCAGCAGCATCAGGGGAAAGAATGAAAAACTGTTTTTT. It translates to CASSIRGKNEKLFF.

The genes are TRBV2 and TRBJ1-1; 8 positions agree with TRBD1. Trimming cost V 5 bases and J 1 base; bases outside gene matches: 3. The CDR3 sequence is 14 residues long. The germline V gene has CDR1 SNHLY and CDR2 FYNNEI. The CDR3 coding sequence is TGTGCCAGCAGTTCCGACAGGGGGAACACTGAAGCTTTCTTT. Translation: CASSSDRGNTEAFF.

V and J are TRBV27 and TRBJ2-3; 7 bases are a match to TRBD1. V shed 5 bases, J shed 3 bases, and the junction held 11 bases outside the gene matches. CDR1 and CDR2 from the germline V gene are MNHEY and SMNVEV (reference sequence). The CDR3 contains 16 residues. The CDR3 nucleotides are TGTGCCAGCAGTCAATTAGACAGGGTATTAACAGATACGCAGTATTTT. Translated: CASSQLDRVLTDTQYF.

This clone occurred a few times. The chain carries TRBV30 and TRBJ1-5, with 9 positions matching TRBD1. This CDR3 has 14 amino acids. The ends lost 3 bases at V and 1 base at J; junction bases unmatched: 1. Germline values: CDR1 GTSNPN, CDR2 SVGIG (reference sequence). The CDR3 coding sequence is TGTGCCTGGAGACAGGGGGCGAGCAATCAGCCCCAGCATTTT. Encoded protein: CAWRQGASNQPQHF.

The CDR3 DNA sequence: TGTGCCTGGAACAGGGACGTGAGGTACAATGAGCAGTTCTTC. It translates to CAWNRDVRYNEQFF. The V call is TRBV30, the J call TRBJ2-1; a weak D match, TRBD1 (6 bases). Deletions cut 4 bases from V and 4 bases from J, with 14 bases between. In germline, CDR1 is GTSNPN, CDR2 SVGIG (reference sequence). CDR3 length equals 14 residues.